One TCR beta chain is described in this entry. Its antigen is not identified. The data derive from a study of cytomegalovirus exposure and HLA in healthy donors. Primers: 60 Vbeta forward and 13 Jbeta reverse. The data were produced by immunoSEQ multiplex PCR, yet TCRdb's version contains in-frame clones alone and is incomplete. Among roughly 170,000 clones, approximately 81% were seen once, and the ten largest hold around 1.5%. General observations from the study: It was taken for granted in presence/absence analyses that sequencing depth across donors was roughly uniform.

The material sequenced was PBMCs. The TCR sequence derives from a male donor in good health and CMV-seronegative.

This CDR3 reads CATSRGRTGSEQFF. For the CDR3, the DNA is TGTGCCACCAGCAGAGGCCGGACAGGGAGTGAGCAGTTCTTC. V gene TRBV15 combines with J gene TRBJ2-1; 8 bases align to TRBD1. Germline assignment: CDR1 LNHNV and CDR2 YYDKDF (reference sequence). The CDR3 has 14 amino acids. The trim removed 1 base at V and 9 bases at J, leaving 5 bases unmatched.